What follows describes a single T cell receptor (beta chain). Its antigen remains unidentified. Time point specified: blood 4 weeks post-SBRT, at nephrectomy. Treatment given: 15 Gy SBRT to primary tumor, nephrectomy 4 weeks later. Nephrectomy followed 15 Gy stereotactic body radiation by 4 weeks. Radiation-treated patients gave blood at baseline, week 2 and week 4. The tumor was a clear cell renal cell carcinoma. This sample is part of a study of radiation and T cells in renal cell carcinoma. The CDR3 totals 15 residues. In germline, CDR1 is MNHEY, CDR2 SMNVEV (reference sequence). The V end lost 5 bases, the J end lost 8 bases, and 18 bases lay between the germline ends. Libraries were prepared by immunoSEQ multiplex PCR; TCRdb keeps only in-frame clonotypes and omits some of them. This sample has tens of thousands of clones, with 65% to 85% found just once. Findings and caveats of the study: Without pretreatment biopsies, baseline tumor clonotype presence was undetermined.

The clonotype comes from a woman aged 70-85 years with renal cell carcinoma. The J gene is TRBJ1-4, the V gene TRBV27; D ambiguous. The specimen was blood, collected from a patient whose treatment included radiotherapy and nephrectomy. The DNA for the CDR3 is TGTGCCAGCAGTCCCTCAGAGGCCCCGGGGGAAAAACTGTTTTTT. This codes for CASSPSEAPGEKLFF.